This entry concerns a single T cell receptor (beta chain). TCRdb keeps only in-frame clones here, not all; method: immunoSEQ multiplex PCR. The table has roughly 2.1 million clones, about 93% seen once. The CDR3 loop spans 15 amino acids. The J segment lost 4 bases and the V segment lost 5 bases, leaving 9 bases of the junction unmatched. The V gene's germline CDR1 is MDHEN and CDR2 SYDVKM. Cells designated naive CD8 were CD45RO-negative and were positively selected for CCR7, with terminally differentiated effector memory CD45RA+ cells excluded. This entry comes from a study of shared clonotypes between healthy human individuals.

Sequenced material: naive CD8+ T cells from PBMCs. The sequence came from a man between 18 and 35 years old in good health. Some clones in this sample may be carry-over from other donors' samples. This chain links TRBV28 with TRBJ1-1, with 8 nucleotides matching TRBD1. The CDR3 loop reads CASSLDREVSTEAFF. Here the CDR3 DNA reads TGTGCCAGCAGTCTGGACAGGGAAGTGAGCACTGAAGCTTTCTTT.